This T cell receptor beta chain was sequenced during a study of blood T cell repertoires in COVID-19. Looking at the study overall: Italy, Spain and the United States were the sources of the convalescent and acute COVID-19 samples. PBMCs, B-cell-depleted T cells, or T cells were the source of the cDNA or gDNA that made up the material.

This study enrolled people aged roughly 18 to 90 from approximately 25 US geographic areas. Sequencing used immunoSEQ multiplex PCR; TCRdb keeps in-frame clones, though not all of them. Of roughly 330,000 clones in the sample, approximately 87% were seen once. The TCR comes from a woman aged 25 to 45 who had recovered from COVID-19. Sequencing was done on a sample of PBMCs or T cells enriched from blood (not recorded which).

CDR3 coding DNA: TGTGCCAGCAGCTTAGGGGGACTAGCGGTGGGAGAGACCCAGTACTTC. Protein sequence: CASSLGGLAVGETQYF. The chain uses TRBV11-2 and TRBJ2-5; 11 bases are a match to TRBD2. The CDR3 is made up of 16 amino acids. J lost 4 bases, V lost 1 base, and 5 bases had no gene match. Germline CDR1 reads SGHAT; CDR2 reads FQNNGV.